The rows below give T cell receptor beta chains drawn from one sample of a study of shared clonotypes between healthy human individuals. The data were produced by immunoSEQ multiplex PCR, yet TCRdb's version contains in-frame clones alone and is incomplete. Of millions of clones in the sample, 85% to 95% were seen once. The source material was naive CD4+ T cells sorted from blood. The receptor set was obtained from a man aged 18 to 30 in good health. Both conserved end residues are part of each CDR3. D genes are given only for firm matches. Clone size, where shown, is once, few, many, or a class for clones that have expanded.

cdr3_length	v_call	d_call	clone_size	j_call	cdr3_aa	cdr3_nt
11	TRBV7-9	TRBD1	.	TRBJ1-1	CASSYRGEAFF	TGTGCCAGCAGCTACAGGGGGGAAGCTTTCTTT
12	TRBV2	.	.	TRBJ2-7	CASSSQYYEQYF	TGTGCCAGCAGTTCCCAGTACTACGAGCAGTACTTC
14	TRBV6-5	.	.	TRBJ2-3	CASTAGAGWGTQYF	TGTGCCAGCACGGCAGGGGCAGGTTGGGGTACGCAGTATTTT
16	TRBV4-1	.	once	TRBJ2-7	CASSQGWAGAASEQYF	TGCGCCAGCAGCCAAGGGTGGGCAGGGGCGGCCTCGGAGCAGTACTTC
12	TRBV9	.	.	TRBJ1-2	CASSVTHGGYTF	TGTGCCAGCAGCGTAACCCATGGTGGCTACACCTTC
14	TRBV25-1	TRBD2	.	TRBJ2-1	CASSSGGSYNEQFF	TGTGCCAGCAGTAGCGGGGGCTCCTACAATGAGCAGTTCTTC
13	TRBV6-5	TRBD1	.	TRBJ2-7	CASKRTGFNEQYF	TGTGCCAGCAAGCGGACAGGGTTTAACGAGCAGTACTTC
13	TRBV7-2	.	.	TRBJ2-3	CASSLGAGDTQYF	TGTGCCAGCAGCTTAGGGGCGGGGGATACGCAGTATTTT
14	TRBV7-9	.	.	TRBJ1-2	CASSLVRQGYGYTF	TGTGCCAGCAGCTTAGTTAGGCAGGGGTATGGCTACACCTTC
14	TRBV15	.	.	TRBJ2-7	CATSRPGGPYEQYF	TGTGCCACCAGCAGACCTGGAGGGCCCTACGAGCAGTACTTC